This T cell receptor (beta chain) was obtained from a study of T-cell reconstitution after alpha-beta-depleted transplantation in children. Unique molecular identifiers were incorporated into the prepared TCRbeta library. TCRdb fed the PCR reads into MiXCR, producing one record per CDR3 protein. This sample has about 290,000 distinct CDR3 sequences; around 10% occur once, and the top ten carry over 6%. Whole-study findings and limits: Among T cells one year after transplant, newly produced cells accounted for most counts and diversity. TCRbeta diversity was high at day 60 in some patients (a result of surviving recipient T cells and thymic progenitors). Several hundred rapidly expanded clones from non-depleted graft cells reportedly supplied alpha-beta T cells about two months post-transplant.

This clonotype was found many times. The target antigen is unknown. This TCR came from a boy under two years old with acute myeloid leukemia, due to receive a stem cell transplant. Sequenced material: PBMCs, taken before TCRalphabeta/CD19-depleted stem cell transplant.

The CDR3 is CASTPGGLAYNEQFF. In nucleotides, the CDR3 is TGTGCCAGCACCCCGGGGGGGCTCGCCTACAATGAGCAGTTCTTC. The chain carries TRBV27 and TRBJ2-1, with TRBD2 matching over 8 bases. This CDR3 has 15 residues. Germline lookup yields CDR1 MNHEY and CDR2 SMNVEV (reference sequence). V gave up 7 bases and J gave up 2 bases; unmatched junction bases: 7.